The sequence of this T cell receptor (beta chain) was determined in a study of blood T cell repertoires in COVID-19. CDR1 and CDR2 (germline): SGHRS, YFSETQ. Trimming cost V 1 base and J 3 bases; bases outside gene matches: 4. The CDR3 is made up of 15 amino acids. Repertoires were generated with immunoSEQ multiplex PCR, while TCRdb's copy carries only in-frame clones and drops some. The table records roughly 48,000 clones, roughly 93% of them present only once. While infection was still active, Seattle patients were enrolled and then followed longitudinally. Material: peripheral blood. The rearrangement uses TRBV5-1 and TRBJ2-1, with TRBD1 matching 7 bases. The TCR comes from a man in his fifties or sixties with COVID-19, enrolled during active disease. CDR3 nucleotide sequence: TGCGCCAGCAGCTTGCGACAGGGACACTACAATGAGCAGTTCTTC. Its translation is CASSLRQGHYNEQFF.